The 14 T cell receptor beta chains listed next were all sequenced from one sample in a study of lymphopenia after photon versus proton radiotherapy. The protocol was immunoSEQ multiplex PCR, while the TCRdb copy is restricted to in-frame clones and leaves out a portion. Seen here are approximately 47,000 clones, 65% to 90% observed once, and the top ten hold over 2%. Sequenced material: peripheral blood, taken from a patient treated with photon-based radiotherapy. The receptors were sampled from a middle-aged man with gastric cancer.

The CDR3 DNA sequence: TGCAGCGCCGGACTAGAAGGGGATACGCAGTATTTT. Amino acid sequence: CSAGLEGDTQYF. This rearrangement joins TRBV29-1 to TRBJ2-3; 7 bases fit TRBD2. The germline CDR1 and CDR2 sequences are SQVTM and ANQGSEA. This CDR3 has 12 residues. The trim removed 7 bases at V and 6 bases at J, leaving 7 bases unmatched.

J is TRBJ1-2 and V is TRBV4-1; 7 bases are shared with TRBD1. Germline trimming cut 1 base from V and 4 bases from J; bases unmatched to any gene: 12. The CDR3 consists of 17 residues. Germline CDR1 MGHRA, CDR2 YSYEKL. CDR3 bases: TGCGCCAGCAGCCAAGGACAGGGATCCGCAATAGGCTATGGCTACACCTTC. Its protein is CASSQGQGSAIGYGYTF.

The chain uses TRBV5-1 and TRBJ2-7, with D possibly being TRBD2 (6 bases). V was shortened by 0 bases and J by 2 bases, with 12 bases between the two germline ends. The CDR3 has 15 residues. Germline V gene lookup returns CDR1 SGHRS and CDR2 YFSETQ. CDR3 loop: CASSLDLRETYEQYF. The CDR3 bases are TGCGCCAGCAGCTTGGATCTCCGGGAGACCTACGAGCAGTACTTC.

This chain links TRBV7-2 with TRBJ2-6; D is perhaps TRBD1 (5 bases). The V end was cut by 5 bases, the J end by 2 bases, with 13 bases between. The CDR3 runs 16 residues. The germline gives CDR1 SGHTA, CDR2 FQGNSA. The CDR3 nucleotides read TGTGCCAGCAGCGGCAGGGTGGTAACTGGGGCCAACGTCCTGACTTTC. Its protein product is CASSGRVVTGANVLTF. Full variable domain (rest looked up from reference TRBV7-2 and TRBJ2-6): GAGVSQSPSNKVTEKGKDVELRCDPISGHTALYWYRQSLGQGLEFLIYFQGNSAPDKSGLPSDRFSAERTGGSVSTLTIQRTQQEDSAVYLCASSGRVVTGANVLTFGAGSRLTVL.

This chain connects TRBV21-1 to TRBJ2-7; TRBD1 is the table's D call and was not checked against the DNA. TRBV21-1 is shown as a pseudogene. The CDR3 totals 14 residues. The CDR3 is CASSEGQGEDEQYF. CDR3 in DNA: TGTGCCAGCAGCGAGGGACAGGGGGAAGACGAGCAGTACTTC.

The chain joins TRBV4-1 to TRBJ2-7; the D is unclear. Between the trimmed V and J ends, which lost 4 bases and 0 bases, there was a span of 10 bases. The CDR3 loop spans 14 amino acids. Germline-derived CDR1 and CDR2 are MGHRA and YSYEKL. In nucleotides, the CDR3 is TGCGCCAGCAGCCTGACAAGACCCTCCTACGAGCAGTACTTC. It encodes CASSLTRPSYEQYF.

The rearrangement links TRBV2 to TRBJ1-4; perhaps TRBD1 as D (5 bases). Germline CDR1 is SNHLY and CDR2 is FYNNEI. There are 14 residues in the CDR3. The V gene lost 2 bases and the J gene lost 7 bases, with 11 bases spanning the gap. DNA for the CDR3: TGTGCCAGCAGTGAAAGCCAGGGCCTTGAAAAACTGTTTTTT. It encodes CASSESQGLEKLFF.

The gene calls are TRBV25-1 and TRBJ2-4; 7 nucleotides align to TRBD1. V dropped 5 bases and J dropped 1; count of bases not matched to a gene: 2. Germline CDR1 reads MGHDK; CDR2 reads SYGVNS. This CDR3 spans 14 amino acids. In nucleotides, the CDR3 is TGTGCCAGCAGTCAGACAGGGGCCAAAAACATTCAGTACTTC. Encoded protein: CASSQTGAKNIQYF.

The chain employs TRBV19 and TRBJ2-3, with D possibly TRBD1 on 5 matching bases. There are 14 residues in the CDR3. The V and J ends lost 3 bases and 0 bases respectively, with 7 bases between them. CDR1 and CDR2 (germline): LNHDA, SQIVND (reference sequence). The CDR3 sequence: CASSMGPSTDTQYF. CDR3 nucleotide sequence: TGTGCCAGTAGTATGGGGCCCAGCACAGATACGCAGTATTTT.

The rearrangement uses TRBV19 and TRBJ2-7; 7 nucleotides agree with TRBD1. V dropped 5 bases and J dropped 4; count of bases not matched to a gene: 5. This CDR3 contains 13 residues. From germline, CDR1 is LNHDA and CDR2 SQIVND (reference sequence). The CDR3 DNA reads TGTGCCAGTAGTGAGACAGGGATATACGAGCAGTACTTC. This codes for CASSETGIYEQYF.

The V gene is TRBV9, the J gene TRBJ2-7; D is uncertain. Germline CDR1 reads SGDLS; CDR2 reads YYNGEE. This CDR3 is 15 amino acids long. V lost 0 bases to trimming and J lost 0 bases, with 10 bases between them. The CDR3 DNA follows: TGTGCCAGCAGCGTAGGGACCGCACCCTCCTACGAGCAGTACTTC. This translates into CASSVGTAPSYEQYF.

This chain uses TRBV5-4 with TRBJ1-2; a possible D gene is TRBD1 (5 bases). V was cut by 5 bases and J by 5 bases, with 22 bases left in between. The CDR3 covers 16 residues. Germline lookup yields CDR1 SGHNT and CDR2 YYREEE (reference sequence). CDR3 sequence (DNA): TGTGCCAGCAGGCGTTGGCCGACGGGGGGAGAATATGGCTACACCTTC. Its translation: CASRRWPTGGEYGYTF.

The rearrangement uses TRBV6-5 and TRBJ2-1, with D perhaps given as TRBD1 or TRBD2 (6 bases each). The CDR3 totals 15 residues. Looked up from germline, CDR1 is MNHEY and CDR2 is SVGAGI. Deletions cut 6 bases from V and 3 bases from J, with 15 bases between. This CDR3 is CASSPGGGIYNEQFF. In nucleotides, the CDR3 is TGTGCCAGCAGCCCCGGGGGCGGAATCTACAATGAGCAGTTCTTC.

This clone was found once. The J gene is TRBJ2-3, the V gene TRBV5-1, with 8 bases that match TRBD2. CDR3 length: 16 residues. Germline CDR1 SGHRS, CDR2 YFSETQ. J was trimmed by 2 bases and V by 4 bases; bases with no gene match: 9. For the CDR3, the DNA is TGCGCCAGCAGCCCGGGGGCTAGCGGGCTCACAGATACGCAGTATTTT. The encoded protein is CASSPGASGLTDTQYF.